This entry is about one T cell receptor beta chain. This record comes from a study of blood T cell repertoires in COVID-19. Across the study: PBMCs, B-cell-depleted T cells, or T cells were the source of the cDNA or gDNA that made up the material.

Original handling: Using reference gene primer amplification, nucleated cell counts were estimated. Profiling relied on immunoSEQ multiplex PCR, and the TCRdb table lists in-frame clones only, not all of them. V and J calls and clone size follow that table, whereas D and trimming were derived from the DNA. The table includes 150,000 to 200,000 clones, approximately 80% detected once. The study drew participants aged roughly 18 to 95 years from approximately 23 US areas. V shed 5 bases and J 7 bases; nucleotides not matched to a gene: 12. Germline CDR1 reads SGHDT; CDR2 reads YYEEEE. This CDR3 has 14 amino acids.

This clonotype was sampled from a woman aged 60 to 75 who had recovered from COVID-19. The sequenced sample consisted of PBMCs or T cells enriched from blood (not recorded which). The rearrangement joins TRBV5-6 to TRBJ2-7, with TRBD2 matching over 7 bases. CDR3 nucleotides: TGTGCCAGCAGTGAAACCACAGTGGGGGGGGAGCAGTACTTC. It codes for CASSETTVGGEQYF.